This TCR beta chain was sequenced in a study of tumor-infiltrating lymphocytes in localized non-small cell lung cancer. Method: immunoSEQ multiplex PCR; TCRdb's copy keeps in-frame clones and lacks some. Of 9,500 to 10,000 clones in the sample, around 73% were seen once. Notes on this clone: Its matching antigen is unknown.

Whole-study results and caveats: Higher tumor T cell infiltration than in uninvolved lung was supported by TCRbeta sequencing. No T-cell fraction difference was seen between IM1 and IM2 tumors. Tumor T-cell fraction was not associated with recurrence-free survival. TCR sequencing covered a subset of patients with enough tissue.

This CDR3 contains 15 residues. Germline V CDR1 and CDR2: MGHRA, YSYEKL. Trimming removed 4 bases from V and 7 bases from J; junction bases left unmatched: 10. The chain links TRBV4-1 to TRBJ2-3; 8 bases match TRBD1. The material sequenced was lung tumor tissue. The receptor was derived from a human donor with non-small cell lung cancer. CDR3 nucleotide sequence: TGCGCCAGCAGCCCCCGACAGGGGCCCGGGAATACGCAGTATTTT. It encodes CASSPRQGPGNTQYF.